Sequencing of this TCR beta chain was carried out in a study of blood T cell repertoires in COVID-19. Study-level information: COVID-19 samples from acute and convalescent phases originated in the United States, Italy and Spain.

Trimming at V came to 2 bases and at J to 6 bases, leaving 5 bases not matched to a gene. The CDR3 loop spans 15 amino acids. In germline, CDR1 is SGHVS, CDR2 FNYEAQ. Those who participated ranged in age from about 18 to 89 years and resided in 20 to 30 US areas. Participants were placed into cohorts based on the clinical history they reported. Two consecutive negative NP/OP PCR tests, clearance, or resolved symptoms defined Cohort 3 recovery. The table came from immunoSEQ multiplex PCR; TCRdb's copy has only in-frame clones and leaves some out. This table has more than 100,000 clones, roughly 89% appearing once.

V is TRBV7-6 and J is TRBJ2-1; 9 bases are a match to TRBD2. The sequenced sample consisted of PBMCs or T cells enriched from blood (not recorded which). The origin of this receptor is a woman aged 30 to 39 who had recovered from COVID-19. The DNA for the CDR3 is TGTGCCAGCAGCTTATCGGGACTAGCTGTCAATGAGCAGTTCTTC. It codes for CASSLSGLAVNEQFF.